The 5 T cell receptor beta chains below were found in one sample sequenced in a study of T cells after yellow fever vaccination. From the 5' RACE reads, TCRdb called clonotypes with MiXCR, one entry per CDR3 protein. The sample has more than 300 distinct CDR3 sequences, 45% to 50% seen once. The sequencing used PBMCs, either bulk or a sorted T-cell subset (CD4+, CD8+, memory, or dextramer-sorted; not recorded which), collected on the day of the first yellow fever vaccination. The receptors shown here come from a man between 18 and 35 years old who received the YFV17D yellow fever vaccine.

This clonotype is termed large. The chain recombines TRBV4-2 with TRBJ2-7; weak D call: TRBD2 (6 bases). The CDR3 is 16 amino acids. Trimming removed 4 bases at V and 2 bases at J, with 18 bases between. Looked up from germline, CDR1 is LGHNA and CDR2 is YNFKEQ. The chain's CDR3 is CASSPQAVGRTYEQYF. The CDR3 DNA reads TGTGCCAGCAGCCCCCAGGCAGTAGGGAGGACCTACGAGCAGTACTTC.

The chain combines TRBV27 with TRBJ2-1; the D gene is possibly TRBD1 (6 bases). Trimming shortened V by 4 bases and J by 7 bases, and 14 bases separated the two germline ends. The V gene's germline CDR1 is MNHEY and CDR2 SMNVEV (reference sequence). The CDR3 contains 14 residues. The CDR3 loop reads CASSWGRGPNEQFF. The CDR3 region has the DNA TGTGCCAGCAGTTGGGGCAGGGGACCTAATGAGCAGTTCTTC.

This chain joins TRBV7-8 and TRBJ2-1; 7 nucleotides line up with TRBD2. Germline CDR1 is SGHVS and CDR2 is FQNEAQ. The CDR3 contains 14 residues. V lost 5 bases to trimming and J lost 6 bases; unmatched junction nucleotides: 7. The CDR3 coding sequence is TGTGCCAGCAGCCTCATAGGGAGGGGCAATGAGCAGTTCTTC. This sequence encodes CASSLIGRGNEQFF.

This clonotype is labeled hyperexpanded. The CDR3 loop is CASSLERRGTQYF. In nucleotides, the CDR3 is TGTGCCAGCAGTCTAGAGCGCCGTGGGACCCAGTACTTC. This chain joins TRBV11-1 and TRBJ2-5, with no clear D. The length of the CDR3 is 13 residues. V dropped 6 bases and J dropped 7 bases, with 15 bases sitting between them. Germline values: CDR1 SGHAT, CDR2 FQDESV (reference sequence).

The rearrangement joins TRBV4-3 to TRBJ1-1; D unresolved. Germline CDR1 and CDR2: LGHNA and YSLEER. The CDR3 totals 13 residues. Trimming removed 0 bases from V and 1 base from J, with 3 bases in between. The CDR3 region has the DNA TGCGCCAGCAGCCAAGATCGGAACACTGAAGCTTTCTTT. Translating it yields CASSQDRNTEAFF.